The T cell receptor beta chain under discussion was sequenced for a study of T-cell reconstitution after alpha-beta-depleted transplantation in children. Unique molecular identifiers were used to barcode this TCRbeta library. TCRdb recomputed calls from the PCR reads with MiXCR, one row per CDR3 protein. The sample records roughly 350,000 distinct CDR3 sequences, about 9.3% being singletons. Germline loops: CDR1 DFQATT, CDR2 SNEGSKA (reference sequence). The CDR3 has 15 amino acids. Trimming removed 7 bases at V and 4 bases at J, with 19 bases between. The sequencing here drew on PBMCs from the stem cell graft donor, taken from the stem cell graft. The source of this sequence is a human donor who donated a stem cell graft to a child with acute lymphoblastic leukemia. The rearrangement joins TRBV20-1 to TRBJ2-2; D perhaps matches TRBD1 (5 bases). The CDR3 DNA reads TGCAGTGTTAGGGCGCAGGGTCTGCCCACCGGGGAGCTGTTTTTT. It is translated as CSVRAQGLPTGELFF.